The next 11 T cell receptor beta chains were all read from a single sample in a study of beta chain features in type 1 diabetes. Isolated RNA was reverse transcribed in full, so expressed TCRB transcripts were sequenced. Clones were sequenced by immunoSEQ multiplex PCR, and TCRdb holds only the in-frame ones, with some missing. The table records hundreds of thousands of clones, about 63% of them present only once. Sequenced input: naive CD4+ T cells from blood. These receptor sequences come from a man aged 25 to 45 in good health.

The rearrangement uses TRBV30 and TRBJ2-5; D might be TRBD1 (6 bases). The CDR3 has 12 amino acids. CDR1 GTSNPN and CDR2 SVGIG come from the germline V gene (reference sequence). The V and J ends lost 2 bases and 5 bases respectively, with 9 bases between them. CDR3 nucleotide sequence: TGTGCCTGGAGTTCCCAGGGGGAGACCCAGTACTTC. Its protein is CAWSSQGETQYF.

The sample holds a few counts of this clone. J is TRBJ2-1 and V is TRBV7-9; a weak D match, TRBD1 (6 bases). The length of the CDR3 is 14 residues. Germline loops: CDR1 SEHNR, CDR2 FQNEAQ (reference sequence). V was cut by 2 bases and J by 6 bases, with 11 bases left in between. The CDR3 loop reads CASSLTGTINEQFF. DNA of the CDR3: TGTGCCAGCAGCTTAACAGGGACAATCAATGAGCAGTTCTTC.

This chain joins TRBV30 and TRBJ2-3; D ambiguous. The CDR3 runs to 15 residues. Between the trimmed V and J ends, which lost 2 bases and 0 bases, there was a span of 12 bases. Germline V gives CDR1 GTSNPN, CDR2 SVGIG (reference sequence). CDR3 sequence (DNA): TGTGCCTGGAGTAAACCGGGTCACAGCACAGATACGCAGTATTTT. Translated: CAWSKPGHSTDTQYF.

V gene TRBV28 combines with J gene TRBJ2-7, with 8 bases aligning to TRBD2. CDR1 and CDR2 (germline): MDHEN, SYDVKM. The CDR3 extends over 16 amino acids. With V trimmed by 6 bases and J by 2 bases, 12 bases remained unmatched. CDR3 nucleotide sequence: TGTGCCAGCAGGTCCGGGAGGGGGAGTTCTCCCTACGAGCAGTACTTC. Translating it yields CASRSGRGSSPYEQYF.

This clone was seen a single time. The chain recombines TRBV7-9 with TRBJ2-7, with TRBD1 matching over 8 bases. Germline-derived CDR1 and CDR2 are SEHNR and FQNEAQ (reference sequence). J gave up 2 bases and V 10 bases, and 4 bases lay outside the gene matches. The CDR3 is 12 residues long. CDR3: CATDRGPYEQYF. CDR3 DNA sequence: TGTGCCACCGACAGGGGACCCTACGAGCAGTACTTC.

This chain's CDR3 is CASSESSRQGFHEQYF. DNA for the CDR3: TGCGCCAGCAGTGAGTCTTCGAGACAGGGGTTCCACGAGCAGTACTTC. The V gene is TRBV10-1, the J gene TRBJ2-7; 8 bases match TRBD1. This CDR3 region has 16 residues. The J segment lost 5 bases and the V segment lost 0 bases, leaving 9 bases of the junction unmatched. Germline V lookup: CDR1 WNHNN, CDR2 SYGVQD (reference sequence).

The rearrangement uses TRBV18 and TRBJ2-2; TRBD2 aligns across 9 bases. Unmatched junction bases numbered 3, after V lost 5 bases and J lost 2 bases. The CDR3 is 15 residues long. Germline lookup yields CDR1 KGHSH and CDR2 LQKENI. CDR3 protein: CASSTTSGNTGELFF. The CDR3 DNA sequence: TGTGCCAGCTCAACGACTAGCGGCAACACCGGGGAGCTGTTTTTT. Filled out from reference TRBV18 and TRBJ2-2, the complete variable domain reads NAGVMQNPRHLVRRRGQEARLRCSPMKGHSHVYWYRQLPEEGLKFMVYLQKENIIDESGMPKERFSAEFPKEGPSILRIQQVVRGDSAAYFCASSTTSGNTGELFFGEGSRLTVL.

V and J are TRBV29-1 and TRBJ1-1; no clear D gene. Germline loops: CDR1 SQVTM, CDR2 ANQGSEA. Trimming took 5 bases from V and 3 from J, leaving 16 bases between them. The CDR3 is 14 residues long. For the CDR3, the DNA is TGCAGCGTTTACCCCCGGCAGTGGGACACTGAAGCTTTCTTT. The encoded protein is CSVYPRQWDTEAFF.

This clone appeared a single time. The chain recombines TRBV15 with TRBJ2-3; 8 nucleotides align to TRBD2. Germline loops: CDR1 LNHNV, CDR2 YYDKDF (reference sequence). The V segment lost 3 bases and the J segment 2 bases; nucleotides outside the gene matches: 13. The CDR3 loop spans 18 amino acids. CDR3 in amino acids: CATSRARWRGAFTDTQYF. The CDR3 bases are TGTGCCACCAGCAGGGCTAGGTGGCGGGGGGCCTTCACAGATACGCAGTATTTT.

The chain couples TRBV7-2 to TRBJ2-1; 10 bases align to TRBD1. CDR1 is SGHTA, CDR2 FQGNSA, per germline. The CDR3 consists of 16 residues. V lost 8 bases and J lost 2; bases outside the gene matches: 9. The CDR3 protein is CASSPRTGGTYNEQFF. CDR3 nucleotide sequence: TGTGCCAGCTCCCCCCGGACAGGGGGTACCTACAATGAGCAGTTCTTC.

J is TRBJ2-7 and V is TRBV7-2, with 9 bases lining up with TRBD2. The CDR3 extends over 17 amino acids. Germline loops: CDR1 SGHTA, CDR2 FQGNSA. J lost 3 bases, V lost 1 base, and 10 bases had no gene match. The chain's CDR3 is CASSLGIPTSGFYEQYF. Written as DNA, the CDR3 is TGTGCCAGCAGCTTAGGAATACCGACTAGCGGATTCTACGAGCAGTACTTC.